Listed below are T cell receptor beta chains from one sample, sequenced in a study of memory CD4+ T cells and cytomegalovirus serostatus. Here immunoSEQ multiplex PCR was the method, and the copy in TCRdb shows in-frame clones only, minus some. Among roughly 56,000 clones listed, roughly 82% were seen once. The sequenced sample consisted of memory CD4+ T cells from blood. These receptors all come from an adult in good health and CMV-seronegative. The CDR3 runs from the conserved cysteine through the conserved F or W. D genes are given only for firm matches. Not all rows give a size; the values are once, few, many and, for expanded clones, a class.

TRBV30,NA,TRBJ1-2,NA,CAWSRGGNYGYTF,TGTGCCTGGAGTAGGGGGGGAAACTATGGCTACACCTTC
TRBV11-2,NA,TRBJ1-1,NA,CASRKGGMNTEAFF,TGTGCCAGCAGAAAGGGGGGAATGAACACTGAAGCTTTCTTT
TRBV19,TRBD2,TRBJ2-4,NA,CASSIDGAGADIQYF,TGTGCCAGTAGTATAGACGGAGCGGGGGCAGACATTCAGTACTTC
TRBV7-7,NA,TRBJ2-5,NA,CASSLVGGRETQYF,TGTGCTAGCAGCTTAGTAGGGGGAAGGGAGACCCAGTACTTC
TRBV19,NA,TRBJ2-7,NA,CASSMAGQSSYEQYF,TGTGCCAGTAGTATGGCGGGACAGAGCTCCTACGAGCAGTACTTC
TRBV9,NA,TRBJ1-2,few,CASSAPSGGLPYGYTF,TGTGCCAGCAGCGCCCCGAGCGGGGGGCTACCCTATGGCTACACCTTC
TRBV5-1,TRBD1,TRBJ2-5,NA,CASSLRVATGGETQYF,TGCGCCAGCAGCTTAAGAGTCGCGACAGGGGGAGAGACCCAGTACTTC
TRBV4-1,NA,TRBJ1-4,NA,CASSQDLRGELFF,TGCGCCAGCAGCCAAGATCTGCGGGGAGAACTGTTTTTT
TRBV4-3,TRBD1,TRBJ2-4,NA,CASSQVNRGAKNIQYF,TGCGCCAGCAGCCAAGTAAACAGGGGTGCCAAAAACATTCAGTACTTC
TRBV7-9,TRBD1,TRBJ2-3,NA,CASSLEGRGRMYF,TGTGCCAGCAGCTTAGAGGGAAGGGGGCGCATGTATTTT
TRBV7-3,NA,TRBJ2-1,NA,CASSLNTGGSSEQFF,TGTGCCAGCAGCTTAAATACTGGAGGCAGTTCTGAGCAGTTCTTC
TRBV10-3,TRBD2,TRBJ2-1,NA,CAIRVTSGVTNEQFF,TGTGCCATCAGGGTTACTAGCGGGGTAACCAATGAGCAGTTCTTC
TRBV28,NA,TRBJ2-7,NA,CASSLVSREQYF,TGTGCCAGCAGTTTAGTCTCTCGGGAGCAGTACTTC
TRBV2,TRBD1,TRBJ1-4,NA,CASSPTGATNEKLFF,TGTGCCAGCAGTCCTACAGGGGCAACTAATGAAAAACTGTTTTTT
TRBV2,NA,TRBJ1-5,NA,CASSESGGNQPQHF,TGTGCCAGCAGTGAATCTGGGGGCAATCAGCCCCAGCATTTT
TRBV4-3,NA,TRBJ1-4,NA,CASSRKTSEKLFF,TGCGCCAGCAGCCGCAAGACGAGCGAAAAACTGTTTTTT
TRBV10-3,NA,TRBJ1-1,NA,CAIRPYSLNTEAFF,TGTGCCATCAGGCCCTACAGCCTGAACACTGAAGCTTTCTTT
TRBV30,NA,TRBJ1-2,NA,CAWSVLRGRGAYGYTF,TGTGCCTGGAGTGTACTCCGTGGCAGAGGAGCCTATGGCTACACCTTC
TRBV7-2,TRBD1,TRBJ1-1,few,CASSPYGTGPNTEAFF,TGTGCCAGCAGCCCATACGGGACAGGACCGAACACTGAAGCTTTCTTT
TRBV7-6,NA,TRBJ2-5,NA,CASSLGFQETQYF,TGTGCCAGCAGCTTAGGGTTCCAAGAGACCCAGTACTTC
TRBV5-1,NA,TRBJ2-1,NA,CASSLGPESYNEQFF,TGCGCCAGCAGCTTGGGGCCAGAATCCTACAATGAGCAGTTCTTC
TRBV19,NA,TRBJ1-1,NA,CASTDPPRGTEAFF,TGTGCCAGTACCGATCCACCAAGGGGCACTGAAGCTTTCTTT
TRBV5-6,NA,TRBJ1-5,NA,CASSLRTRGNQPQHF,TGTGCCAGCAGCTTAAGGACGCGAGGCAATCAGCCCCAGCATTTT
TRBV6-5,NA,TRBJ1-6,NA,CASTHGATGGSPLHF,TGTGCCAGCACCCACGGAGCCACGGGAGGGTCACCCCTCCACTTT
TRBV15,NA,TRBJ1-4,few,CATSGGRVAREKLFF,TGTGCCACCAGCGGAGGCCGGGTGGCGCGGGAAAAACTGTTTTTT
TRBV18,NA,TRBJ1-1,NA,CASSGQSLNTEAFF,TGTGCCAGCTCAGGACAGTCCTTGAACACTGAAGCTTTCTTT
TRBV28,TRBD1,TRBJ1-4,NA,CASSWEYGTGGEKLFF,TGTGCCAGCAGTTGGGAATACGGGACAGGAGGAGAAAAACTGTTTTTT
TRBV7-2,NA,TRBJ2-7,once,CASSSQTAYEQYF,TGTGCCAGCAGCTCCCAGACAGCCTACGAGCAGTACTTC
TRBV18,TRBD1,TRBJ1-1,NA,CASSRQGVMNTEAFF,TGTGCCAGCTCACGACAGGGCGTGATGAACACTGAAGCTTTCTTT
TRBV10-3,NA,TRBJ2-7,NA,CAISEGGTARNEQYF,TGTGCCATCAGTGAGGGAGGGACGGCTCGCAACGAGCAGTACTTC
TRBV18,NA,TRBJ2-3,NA,CASSPRGAADTQYF,TGTGCCAGCTCACCGAGGGGGGCCGCAGATACGCAGTATTTT
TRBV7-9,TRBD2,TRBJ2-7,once,CASSTDWRAGGYEQYF,TGTGCCAGCAGCACAGACTGGAGAGCGGGGGGCTACGAGCAGTACTTC
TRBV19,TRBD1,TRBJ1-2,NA,CASSTRQGTNYGYTF,TGTGCCAGTTCAACCCGACAGGGAACCAACTATGGCTACACCTTC
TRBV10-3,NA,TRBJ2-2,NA,CAIGSVLSGELFF,TGTGCCATCGGCTCGGTACTCTCCGGGGAGCTGTTTTTT
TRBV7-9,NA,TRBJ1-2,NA,CASSRGGAGWYGYTF,TGTGCCAGCAGCCGGGGGGGGGCCGGATGGTATGGCTACACCTTC
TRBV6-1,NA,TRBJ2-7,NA,CASTRKGYEQYF,TGTGCCAGCACCCGAAAAGGGTACGAGCAGTACTTC
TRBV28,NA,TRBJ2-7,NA,CASSDTDRFYEQYF,TGTGCCAGCAGTGATACGGACAGATTCTACGAGCAGTACTTC
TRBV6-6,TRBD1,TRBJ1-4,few,CASSYRTGVANEKLFF,TGTGCCAGCAGTTACAGGACAGGGGTCGCTAATGAAAAACTGTTTTTT
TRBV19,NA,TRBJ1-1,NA,CASSVTGGTEAFF,TGTGCCAGTAGTGTTACCGGTGGGACTGAAGCTTTCTTT